This is a list of T cell receptor beta chains from one sample in a study of blood T cell repertoires in COVID-19. The method was immunoSEQ multiplex PCR; TCRdb's version includes in-frame clones alone and lacks a portion of them. The data contain 9,000 to 13,000 clones, around 90% of them seen just once; the ten biggest clones take up 20% to 30%. The source material was peripheral blood. These receptors all stem from a man in his thirties or forties with active or convalescent COVID-19. Each CDR3 is given without its conserved first and last residue. The order of the fields is D gene, V gene, J gene, CDR3 protein. D genes are given only for firm matches.

d_gene: .
v_gene: TRBV4-1
j_gene: TRBJ2-6
CDR3aa: ASSQEKQVIGSGANVLT

d_gene: TRBD2
v_gene: TRBV30
j_gene: TRBJ2-2
CDR3aa: AWSVDSGGNGELF

d_gene: TRBD1
v_gene: TRBV18
j_gene: TRBJ2-1
CDR3aa: ASSPPRTGPGNEQF

d_gene: TRBD1
v_gene: TRBV27
j_gene: TRBJ2-4
CDR3aa: ASSFRQGVVAKNIQY

d_gene: .
v_gene: TRBV6-5
j_gene: TRBJ1-3
CDR3aa: ASALQEGNTIY

d_gene: TRBD1
v_gene: TRBV4-1
j_gene: TRBJ1-1
CDR3aa: ASSHGTGDDTEAF

d_gene: .
v_gene: TRBV3-1/TRBV3-2
j_gene: TRBJ1-5
CDR3aa: ASSQGRGQPQH

d_gene: TRBD1
v_gene: TRBV14
j_gene: TRBJ1-2
CDR3aa: ASSQEGQGAIGYT

d_gene: TRBD1
v_gene: TRBV5-1
j_gene: TRBJ1-4
CDR3aa: ASSWGQGLNEKLF

d_gene: TRBD2
v_gene: TRBV5-1
j_gene: TRBJ2-5
CDR3aa: ASSPSGDQETQY